This T cell receptor beta chain was captured by sequencing in a study of low-dose radiotherapy and immunotherapy resistance in tumors. This clonotype has at least ten counts. Germline V lookup: CDR1 SEHNR, CDR2 FQNEAQ (reference sequence). V gave up 4 bases and J gave up 0 bases; unmatched junction bases: 17. The CDR3 consists of 21 residues. Time point described: after trial treatment. Noted treatment: LDRT plus nivolumab, ipilimumab, low-dose cyclophosphamide and aspirin (RACIN trial). TRAV and TRBV primers primed cDNA for both TCRalpha and TCRbeta. PCR amplification of the TCRs was performed with Phusion for 20 to 25 PCR cycles, and it relied on a constant-region primer together with a V-primer adapter. TCRdb recomputed calls from the reads with MiXCR, one row per CDR3 protein. Of around 80,000 distinct CDR3 sequences listed, about 17% are singletons.

The rearrangement uses TRBV7-9 and TRBJ2-1, with TRBD2 matching 11 bases. Sequenced material: PBMCs, taken after low-dose radiotherapy plus immunotherapy. The receptor comes from a male donor with prostate cancer. The CDR3 sequence: CASSSTSGGTSGLSSYNEQFF. In nucleotides, the CDR3 is TGTGCCAGCAGCTCAACCTCGGGGGGGACTAGCGGCTTGAGCTCCTACAATGAGCAGTTCTTC.